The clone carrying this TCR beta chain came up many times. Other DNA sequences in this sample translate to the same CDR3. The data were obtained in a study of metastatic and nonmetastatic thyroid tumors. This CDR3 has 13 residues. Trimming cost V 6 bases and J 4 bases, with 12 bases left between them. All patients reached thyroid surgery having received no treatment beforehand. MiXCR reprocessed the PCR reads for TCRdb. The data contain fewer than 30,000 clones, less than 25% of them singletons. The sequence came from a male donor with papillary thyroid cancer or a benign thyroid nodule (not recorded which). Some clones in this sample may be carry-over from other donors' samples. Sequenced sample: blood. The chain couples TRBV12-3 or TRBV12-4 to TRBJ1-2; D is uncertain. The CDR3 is CASSPGRAYGYTF. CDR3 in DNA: TGTGCCAGCAGCCCAGGTCGAGCCTATGGCTACACCTTC.